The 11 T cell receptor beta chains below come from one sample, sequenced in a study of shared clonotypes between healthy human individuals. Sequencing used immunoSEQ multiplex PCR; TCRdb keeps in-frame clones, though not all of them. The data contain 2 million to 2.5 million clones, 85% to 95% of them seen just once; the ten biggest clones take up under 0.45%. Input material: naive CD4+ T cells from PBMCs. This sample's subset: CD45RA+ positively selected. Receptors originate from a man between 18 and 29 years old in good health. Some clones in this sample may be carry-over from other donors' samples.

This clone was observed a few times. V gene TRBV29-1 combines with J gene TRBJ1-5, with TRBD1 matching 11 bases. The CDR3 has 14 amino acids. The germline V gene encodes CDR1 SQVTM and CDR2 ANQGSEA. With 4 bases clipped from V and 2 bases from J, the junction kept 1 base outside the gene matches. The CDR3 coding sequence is TGCAGCGTTGGGGACAGGGGGGGCAATCAGCCCCAGCATTTT. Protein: CSVGDRGGNQPQHF. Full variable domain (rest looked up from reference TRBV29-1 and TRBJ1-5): SAVISQKPSRDICQRGTSLTIQCQVDSQVTMMFWYRQQPGQSLTLIATANQGSEATYESGFVIDKFPISRPNLTFSTLTVSNMSPEDSSIYLCSVGDRGGNQPQHFGDGTRLSIL.

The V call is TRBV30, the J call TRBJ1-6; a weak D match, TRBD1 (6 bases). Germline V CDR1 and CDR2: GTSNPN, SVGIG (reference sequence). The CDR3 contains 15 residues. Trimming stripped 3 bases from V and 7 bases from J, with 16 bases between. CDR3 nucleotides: TGTGCCTGGAGGGGGGCGGCAGCCCTGAATTCACCCCTCCACTTT. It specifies CAWRGAAALNSPLHF. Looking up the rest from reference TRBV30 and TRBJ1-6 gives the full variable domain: SQTIHQWPATLVQPVGSPLSLECTVEGTSNPNLYWYRQAAGRGLQLLFYSVGIGQISSEVPQNLSASRPQDRQFILSSKKLLLSDSGFYLCAWRGAAALNSPLHFGNGTRLTVT.

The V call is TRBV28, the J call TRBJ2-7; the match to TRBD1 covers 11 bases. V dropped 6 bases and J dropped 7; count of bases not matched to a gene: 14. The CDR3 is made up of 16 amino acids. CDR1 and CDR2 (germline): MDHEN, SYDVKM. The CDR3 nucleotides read TGTGCCAGCAGCCTTACCGGGGACAGGGGGATTTGGGAGCAGTACTTC. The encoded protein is CASSLTGDRGIWEQYF.

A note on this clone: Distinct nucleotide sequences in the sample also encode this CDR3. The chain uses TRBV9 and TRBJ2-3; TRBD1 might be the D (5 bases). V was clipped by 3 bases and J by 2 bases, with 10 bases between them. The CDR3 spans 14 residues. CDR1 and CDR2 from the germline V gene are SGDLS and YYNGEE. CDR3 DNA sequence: TGTGCCAGCAGCGCACGACAGTCCACAGATACGCAGTATTTT. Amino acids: CASSARQSTDTQYF.

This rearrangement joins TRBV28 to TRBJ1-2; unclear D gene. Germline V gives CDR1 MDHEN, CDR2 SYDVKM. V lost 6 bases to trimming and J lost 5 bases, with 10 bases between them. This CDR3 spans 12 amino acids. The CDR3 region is CASSDERYGYTF. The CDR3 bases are TGTGCCAGCAGCGATGAGCGATATGGCTACACCTTC.

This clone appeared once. The DNA for the CDR3 is TGTGCCAGCAGCTCACAGGGGGCTGTGGAAAAACTGTTTTTT. Translating gives CASSSQGAVEKLFF. V is TRBV9 and J is TRBJ1-4, with TRBD1 identical over 9 bases. The CDR3 is 14 residues long. With 4 bases clipped from V and 8 bases from J, the junction kept 6 bases outside the gene matches. Germline lookup yields CDR1 SGDLS and CDR2 YYNGEE.

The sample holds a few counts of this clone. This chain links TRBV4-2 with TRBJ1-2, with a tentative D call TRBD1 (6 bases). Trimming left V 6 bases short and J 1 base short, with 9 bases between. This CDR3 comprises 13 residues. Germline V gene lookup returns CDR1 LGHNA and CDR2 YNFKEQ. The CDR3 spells CASSKGVNYGYTF. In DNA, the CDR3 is TGTGCCAGCAGTAAGGGGGTTAACTATGGCTACACCTTC.

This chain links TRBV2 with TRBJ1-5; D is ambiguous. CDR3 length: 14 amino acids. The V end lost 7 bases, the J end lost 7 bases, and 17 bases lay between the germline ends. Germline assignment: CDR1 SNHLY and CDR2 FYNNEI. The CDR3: CASTEQGLGQPQHF. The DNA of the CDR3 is TGTGCCAGCACCGAGCAAGGGCTCGGACAGCCCCAGCATTTT.

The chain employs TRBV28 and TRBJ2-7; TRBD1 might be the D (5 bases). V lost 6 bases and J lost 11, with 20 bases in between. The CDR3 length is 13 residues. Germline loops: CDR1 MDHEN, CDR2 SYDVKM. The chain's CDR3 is CASRDPRTPREYF. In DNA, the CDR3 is TGTGCCAGCAGGGATCCCCGGACACCTAGGGAGTACTTC.

CDR3 nucleotide sequence: TGTGCCAGCAGCGTATGGGGGGTGAGCACAGATACGCAGTATTTT. It encodes CASSVWGVSTDTQYF. V is TRBV9 and J is TRBJ2-3; weak D call: TRBD2 (6 bases). The CDR3 contains 15 residues. Germline CDR1 and CDR2: SGDLS and YYNGEE. The V and J ends lost 1 base and 0 bases respectively, with 9 bases between them.

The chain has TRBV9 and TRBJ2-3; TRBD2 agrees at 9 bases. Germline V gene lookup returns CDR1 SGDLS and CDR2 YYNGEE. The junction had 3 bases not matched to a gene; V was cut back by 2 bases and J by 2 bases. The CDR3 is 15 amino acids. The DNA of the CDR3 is TGTGCCAGCAGCGTGGCGGGAGGGCCCACAGATACGCAGTATTTT. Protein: CASSVAGGPTDTQYF.